Listed below are T cell receptor beta chains from one sample, sequenced in a study of shared clonotypes between healthy human individuals. Libraries were prepared by immunoSEQ multiplex PCR; TCRdb keeps only in-frame clonotypes and omits some of them. The profile shows around 1.6 million clones, about 98% of them singletons. Sequencing used naive CD4+ T cells sorted from blood. These receptors came from a man aged 25-45 years in good health. The CDR3 runs from the conserved cysteine through the conserved F or W. D genes are given only for firm matches. Only part of the rows carry a size: once, few, many, or a class if the clone is expanded.

clone_size: NA
d_call: NA
v_call: TRBV4-3
j_call: TRBJ2-7
cdr3_aa: CASSQDKRTDLYEQYF
cdr3_nt: TGCGCCAGCAGCCAAGATAAGCGGACAGACTTGTACGAGCAGTACTTC

clone_size: NA
d_call: NA
v_call: TRBV6-1
j_call: TRBJ2-1
cdr3_aa: CASSEVLVADSNQFF
cdr3_nt: TGTGCCAGCAGTGAAGTTTTGGTAGCCGACTCCAACCAGTTCTTC

clone_size: NA
d_call: TRBD1
v_call: TRBV28
j_call: TRBJ1-2
cdr3_aa: CASRSTGESYGYTF
cdr3_nt: TGTGCCAGCAGGTCGACAGGGGAATCCTATGGCTACACCTTC

clone_size: NA
d_call: NA
v_call: TRBV28
j_call: TRBJ2-7
cdr3_aa: CATYSSGVGYEQYF
cdr3_nt: TGTGCCACCTACTCCTCGGGAGTTGGCTACGAGCAGTACTTC

clone_size: NA
d_call: NA
v_call: TRBV4-1
j_call: TRBJ1-1
cdr3_aa: CASSQMDRPTEAFF
cdr3_nt: TGCGCCAGCAGCCAAATGGACCGTCCCACTGAAGCTTTCTTT

clone_size: NA
d_call: TRBD1
v_call: TRBV5-8
j_call: TRBJ2-2
cdr3_aa: CASSSGQGPNTGELFF
cdr3_nt: TGTGCCAGCAGCTCTGGACAGGGACCGAACACCGGGGAGCTGTTTTTT

clone_size: NA
d_call: NA
v_call: TRBV4-1
j_call: TRBJ2-7
cdr3_aa: CASSQEIRGQGIRSGSSYEQYF
cdr3_nt: TGCGCCAGCAGCCAAGAAATTCGCGGACAGGGGATTCGTAGCGGGAGTAGCTACGAGCAGTACTTC

clone_size: once
d_call: NA
v_call: TRBV19
j_call: TRBJ2-7
cdr3_aa: CASSIDPGTAYEQYF
cdr3_nt: TGTGCCAGTAGTATAGATCCCGGGACGGCCTACGAGCAGTACTTC

clone_size: NA
d_call: NA
v_call: TRBV5-1
j_call: TRBJ1-2
cdr3_aa: CASSLEERGNYGYTF
cdr3_nt: TGCGCCAGCAGCTTGGAGGAGAGGGGTAACTATGGCTACACCTTC

clone_size: NA
d_call: NA
v_call: TRBV27
j_call: TRBJ1-2
cdr3_aa: CASSSPLWTDVSAYGYTF
cdr3_nt: TGTGCCAGCAGTTCCCCCCTCTGGACAGACGTAAGCGCCTATGGCTACACCTTC

clone_size: NA
d_call: TRBD2
v_call: TRBV18
j_call: TRBJ2-1
cdr3_aa: CASSPTSGRAGSYNEQFF
cdr3_nt: TGTGCCAGCTCACCTACTAGCGGGAGGGCCGGCTCCTACAATGAGCAGTTCTTC

clone_size: NA
d_call: TRBD2
v_call: TRBV4-2
j_call: TRBJ2-3
cdr3_aa: CASSPRTSGTTDTQYF
cdr3_nt: TGTGCCAGCAGCCCCAGGACTAGCGGGACCACAGATACGCAGTATTTT

clone_size: NA
d_call: TRBD1
v_call: TRBV18
j_call: TRBJ2-7
cdr3_aa: CASSPAGDSEQYF
cdr3_nt: TGTGCCAGCTCACCGGCAGGGGACAGCGAGCAGTACTTC

clone_size: NA
d_call: TRBD2
v_call: TRBV5-1
j_call: TRBJ2-1
cdr3_aa: CASSLAGTSPNEQFF
cdr3_nt: TGCGCCAGCAGCTTGGCCGGGACTAGCCCTAATGAGCAGTTCTTC

clone_size: NA
d_call: TRBD2
v_call: TRBV9
j_call: TRBJ2-1
cdr3_aa: CASSSGGPSYNEQFF
cdr3_nt: TGTGCCAGCAGTAGCGGGGGCCCGTCCTACAATGAGCAGTTCTTC

clone_size: NA
d_call: TRBD2
v_call: TRBV9
j_call: TRBJ2-3
cdr3_aa: CASSVGPHGLLLAGVSDTQYF
cdr3_nt: TGTGCCAGCAGCGTAGGTCCCCACGGTCTATTGCTAGCGGGAGTGTCGGATACGCAGTATTTT

clone_size: NA
d_call: NA
v_call: TRBV10-3
j_call: TRBJ2-3
cdr3_aa: CAISERGLGPGDTQYF
cdr3_nt: TGTGCCATCAGTGAGCGGGGACTGGGACCTGGTGATACGCAGTATTTT

clone_size: NA
d_call: NA
v_call: TRBV21-1
j_call: TRBJ2-1
cdr3_aa: CASSNLDKEQFF
cdr3_nt: TGTGCCAGCAGCAATTTAGACAAAGAGCAGTTCTTC

clone_size: NA
d_call: TRBD2
v_call: TRBV5-1
j_call: TRBJ2-5
cdr3_aa: CASSFPPSGGRDGETQYF
cdr3_nt: TGCGCCAGCAGCTTTCCGCCTTCGGGGGGGAGAGATGGAGAGACCCAGTACTTC

clone_size: NA
d_call: TRBD1
v_call: TRBV5-1
j_call: TRBJ1-4
cdr3_aa: CASTGQGAGLDEKLFF
cdr3_nt: TGCGCCAGCACCGGACAGGGGGCGGGTTTGGATGAAAAACTGTTTTTT

clone_size: NA
d_call: NA
v_call: TRBV28
j_call: TRBJ1-5
cdr3_aa: CASSLYRENQPQHF
cdr3_nt: TGTGCCAGCAGTTTATATAGGGAAAATCAGCCCCAGCATTTT

clone_size: NA
d_call: NA
v_call: TRBV28
j_call: TRBJ1-1
cdr3_aa: CASSYPRGMMNTEAFF
cdr3_nt: TGTGCCAGCAGTTATCCCAGGGGCATGATGAACACTGAAGCTTTCTTT

clone_size: once
d_call: TRBD1
v_call: TRBV6-5
j_call: TRBJ1-1
cdr3_aa: CASSYTDRGLSTEAFF
cdr3_nt: TGTGCCAGCAGTTACACTGACAGGGGGCTGAGCACTGAAGCTTTCTTT

clone_size: NA
d_call: NA
v_call: TRBV21-1
j_call: TRBJ2-3
cdr3_aa: CASSKLIAIAGVPPDTQYF
cdr3_nt: TGTGCCAGCAGCAAACTAATCGCTATTGCGGGAGTGCCCCCAGATACGCAGTATTTT

clone_size: NA
d_call: NA
v_call: TRBV28
j_call: TRBJ1-5
cdr3_aa: CASSSESNQPQHF
cdr3_nt: TGTGCCAGCAGTTCGGAGAGCAATCAGCCCCAGCATTTT

clone_size: NA
d_call: TRBD1
v_call: TRBV6-6
j_call: TRBJ1-1
cdr3_aa: CASSYLFGTGIAFF
cdr3_nt: TGTGCCAGCAGTTATTTATTCGGGACAGGGATCGCTTTCTTT

clone_size: NA
d_call: TRBD1
v_call: TRBV5-5
j_call: TRBJ1-3
cdr3_aa: CASSLVTGAQRYSGNTIYF
cdr3_nt: TGTGCCAGCAGCTTAGTCACAGGGGCCCAACGATACTCTGGAAACACCATATATTTT

clone_size: NA
d_call: TRBD2
v_call: TRBV5-1
j_call: TRBJ2-1
cdr3_aa: CASSSSGTSGDEQFF
cdr3_nt: TGCGCCAGCAGCTCCTCCGGGACTAGCGGAGATGAGCAGTTCTTC

clone_size: NA
d_call: NA
v_call: TRBV18
j_call: TRBJ2-7
cdr3_aa: CASSPWTEKYEQYF
cdr3_nt: TGTGCCAGCTCACCCTGGACCGAAAAATACGAGCAGTACTTC

clone_size: NA
d_call: NA
v_call: TRBV7-2
j_call: TRBJ2-5
cdr3_aa: CASIPQLGGIKYF
cdr3_nt: TGTGCCAGCATCCCTCAGTTAGGTGGGATTAAGTACTTC

clone_size: NA
d_call: TRBD1
v_call: TRBV18
j_call: TRBJ2-6
cdr3_aa: CASSPDRRSGANVLTF
cdr3_nt: TGTGCCAGCTCACCGGACAGGCGCTCTGGGGCCAACGTCCTGACTTTC

clone_size: NA
d_call: TRBD1
v_call: TRBV15
j_call: TRBJ2-2
cdr3_aa: CATSRLNRGTHRDPYTGELFF
cdr3_nt: TGTGCCACCAGCAGATTAAACAGGGGCACCCACCGGGACCCGTACACCGGGGAGCTGTTTTTT

clone_size: NA
d_call: NA
v_call: TRBV19
j_call: TRBJ1-1
cdr3_aa: CASSPEDNSNTEAFF
cdr3_nt: TGTGCCAGTAGCCCCGAGGACAATTCTAACACTGAAGCTTTCTTT

clone_size: NA
d_call: NA
v_call: TRBV6-5
j_call: TRBJ2-5
cdr3_aa: CASRKIEPRRETQYF
cdr3_nt: TGTGCCAGCAGGAAAATCGAGCCCCGCCGGGAGACCCAGTACTTC

clone_size: NA
d_call: NA
v_call: TRBV19
j_call: TRBJ2-7
cdr3_aa: CASNQPYEQYF
cdr3_nt: TGTGCCAGTAACCAACCCTACGAGCAGTACTTC

clone_size: NA
d_call: NA
v_call: TRBV7-2
j_call: TRBJ1-5
cdr3_aa: CASSLAGGSNQPQHF
cdr3_nt: TGTGCCAGCAGCTTAGCGGGTGGGAGCAATCAGCCCCAGCATTTT

clone_size: once
d_call: NA
v_call: TRBV18
j_call: TRBJ2-1
cdr3_aa: CASSPAGGYNEQFF
cdr3_nt: TGTGCCAGCTCCCCTGCCGGGGGTTACAATGAGCAGTTCTTC